This T cell receptor (beta chain) came from a study of blood T cell repertoires in COVID-19. Background on the study: Both acute and convalescent COVID-19 samples were obtained from the United States, Italy and Spain. T cells, B-cell-depleted T cells, or PBMCs provided the cDNA or gDNA that served as material.

Germline CDR1 and CDR2: SNHLY and FYNNEI. Trimming cost V 3 bases and J 7 bases; bases outside gene matches: 10. There are 18 residues in the CDR3. Per the study methods: By means of reference gene primer amplification, nucleated cell counts were estimated. Clones were read by immunoSEQ multiplex PCR, and TCRdb kept only the in-frame ones, dropping some. D and trimming were read from the DNA, whereas the V and J calls and clone size are those reported in that table. Found here are around 230,000 clones, roughly nine tenths of them singletons; the top ten hold roughly 0.69%. The J gene is TRBJ2-1, the V gene TRBV2, with 15 bases identical to TRBD2. The receptor's source is a man in his forties with acute or convalescent COVID-19. Sequencing used peripheral blood. This chain's CDR3 is CASSDPPGLAGGPNEQFF. The CDR3 DNA follows: TGTGCCAGCAGTGACCCTCCTGGACTAGCGGGAGGGCCTAATGAGCAGTTCTTC.